A selection of T cell receptor beta chains follows, all from one sample in a study of blood T cell repertoires in COVID-19. Sequencing used immunoSEQ multiplex PCR; TCRdb keeps in-frame clones, though not all of them. Here the sample spans 190,000 or so clones, around nine tenths being singletons. Sequencing input: peripheral blood. All receptors derive from a woman younger than 35 who had recovered from COVID-19. The CDR3 runs from the conserved cysteine through the conserved F or W.

J: TRBJ2-1; V: TRBV5-3; length: 15; CDR3: CARSLYSGSHNEQFF
J: TRBJ2-1; V: TRBV6-5; length: 15; CDR3: CASSWAGVAYNEQFF
J: TRBJ2-1; V: TRBV29-1; length: 12; CDR3: CSVEGRGNEQFF
J: TRBJ2-5; V: TRBV6-2/TRBV6-3; length: 13; CDR3: CASSEAAQETQYF
J: TRBJ2-1; V: TRBV15; length: 16; CDR3: CATSRTRGRQFNEQFF
J: TRBJ1-5; V: TRBV24-1; length: 15; CDR3: CATSGTGRGNQPQHF
J: TRBJ1-5; V: TRBV10-3; length: 13; CDR3: CAIMSRVDQPQHF
J: TRBJ1-5; V: TRBV7-2; length: 16; CDR3: CASSLRRVAGNQPQHF
J: TRBJ2-3; V: TRBV11-2; length: 14; CDR3: CASSPGLSTDTQYF
J: TRBJ2-7; V: TRBV11-1; length: 15; CDR3: CASSSPGGMYNEQYF
J: TRBJ2-5; V: TRBV27; length: 14; CDR3: CASARERGAMAQYF
J: TRBJ1-1; V: TRBV5-5; length: 12; CDR3: CASKIKNTEAFF
J: TRBJ1-5; V: TRBV15; length: 15; CDR3: CATSSDWGGNQPQHF
J: TRBJ2-1; V: TRBV6-2/TRBV6-3; length: 17; CDR3: CASSYSMRGSRYNEQFF
J: TRBJ2-7; V: TRBV4-1; length: 14; CDR3: CASSQLGKGYEQYF